These 32 T cell receptor beta chains originate from one sample sequenced in a study of shared clonotypes between healthy human individuals. Some clones are missing from TCRdb's copy, which holds only in-frame ones; the method was immunoSEQ multiplex PCR. The sample records about 530,000 clones, about 80% being singletons. The specimen was PBMCs. These receptors were collected from a woman aged 40 to 55 in good health. Some clones in this sample may be carry-over from other donors' samples.

The genes are TRBV10-3 and TRBJ2-2; D is unclear. The germline V gene encodes CDR1 ENHRY and CDR2 SYGVKD. Trimming removed 2 bases at V and 4 bases at J, with 8 bases between. CDR3 size: 14 residues. CDR3 nucleotide sequence: TGTGCCATCAGTGAGAGACTCTTCACCGGGGAGCTGTTTTTT. Translated: CAISERLFTGELFF.

The DNA of the CDR3 is TGTGCCACCAGCAGAGGCCCCCTAGAGCCCCGGAGGGGCTACGAGCAGTACTTC. Protein: CATSRGPLEPRRGYEQYF. The V and J genes are TRBV15 and TRBJ2-7; possibly TRBD2 for D (6 bases). The germline V gene has CDR1 LNHNV and CDR2 YYDKDF (reference sequence). There are 18 residues in the CDR3. The V end was cut by 1 base, the J end by 3 bases, with 22 bases between.

This sequence joins TRBV2 and TRBJ1-2; weak D call: TRBD1 (5 bases). The CDR3 totals 15 residues. V was shortened by 7 bases and J by 4 bases, with 19 bases between the two germline ends. The germline gives CDR1 SNHLY, CDR2 FYNNEI. The CDR3 here is CASNLGPGILYGYTF. In nucleotides, the CDR3 is TGTGCCAGCAACCTGGGGCCAGGGATACTCTATGGCTACACCTTC.

This chain connects TRBV18 to TRBJ1-1; maybe TRBD1 (5 bases). The CDR3 totals 12 residues. The germline V gene has CDR1 KGHSH and CDR2 LQKENI. Trimming took 2 bases from V and 7 from J, leaving 8 bases between them. CDR3 in DNA: TGTGCCAGCTCACCAGGGGCCCTTGAAGCTTTCTTT. Translation: CASSPGALEAFF.

The V and J genes are TRBV29-1 and TRBJ2-2; D call uncertain. This CDR3 has 16 residues. Germline V gene data show CDR1 as SQVTM and CDR2 as ANQGSEA. V gave up 1 base and J gave up 2 bases, with 14 bases separating them. Written as DNA, the CDR3 is TGCAGCGTTGAAGTGGCTGGAGAGGTTAACACCGGGGAGCTGTTTTTT. Residues: CSVEVAGEVNTGELFF.

The chain recombines TRBV11-1 with TRBJ2-2; 7 bases agree with TRBD2. The V segment lost 5 bases and the J segment 5 bases; nucleotides outside the gene matches: 11. Germline-derived CDR1 and CDR2 are SGHAT and FQDESV (reference sequence). The CDR3 is 16 amino acids. CDR3 in DNA: TGTGCCAGCAGCCCGGGACTATCCTCCAAGACCGGGGAGCTGTTTTTT. This sequence encodes CASSPGLSSKTGELFF.

The V and J genes are TRBV6-1 and TRBJ1-1; TRBD1 agrees at 7 bases. The germline gives CDR1 MNHNS, CDR2 SASEGT. V dropped 6 bases and J dropped 0; count of bases not matched to a gene: 7. This CDR3 region has 15 residues. In DNA, the CDR3 is TGTGCCAGCAGAACTGACAGGGAGGTGAACACTGAAGCTTTCTTT. It specifies CASRTDREVNTEAFF.

The chain recombines TRBV11-2 with TRBJ2-5; D is possibly TRBD1 (5 bases). Trimming took 1 base from V and 1 from J, leaving 10 bases between them. This CDR3 spans 15 amino acids. Germline V gives CDR1 SGHAT, CDR2 FQNNGV. CDR3 DNA sequence: TGTGCCAGCAGCTTAGGCATCCAGGGCCAAGAGACCCAGTACTTC. Its protein product is CASSLGIQGQETQYF.

This clone has a handful of counts. The rearrangement joins TRBV5-1 to TRBJ1-2; 8 bases are a match to TRBD1. This CDR3 has 13 amino acids. Trimming cost V 3 bases and J 4 bases; bases outside gene matches: 2. Germline V gene data show CDR1 as SGHRS and CDR2 as YFSETQ. This CDR3 reads CASSYDRGYGYTF. DNA for the CDR3: TGCGCCAGCAGCTACGACAGGGGCTATGGCTACACCTTC.

This clone has just a few counts. The genes are TRBV14 and TRBJ2-7; 8 nucleotides agree with TRBD1. J gave up 3 bases and V 1 base, and 2 bases lay outside the gene matches. This CDR3 is built from 14 residues. CDR1 and CDR2 from the germline V gene are SGHDN and FVKESK. This CDR3 is CASSQGTGHYEQYF. CDR3 DNA sequence: TGTGCCAGCAGCCAAGGGACAGGGCACTACGAGCAGTACTTC. Complete variable domain (other parts from reference TRBV14 and TRBJ2-7): EAGVTQFPSHSVIEKGQTVTLRCDPISGHDNLYWYRRVMGKEIKFLLHFVKESKQDESGMPNNRFLAERTGGTYSTLKVQPAELEDSGVYFCASSQGTGHYEQYFGPGTRLTVT.

V gene TRBV2 combines with J gene TRBJ2-3; 9 bases align to TRBD2. The CDR3 covers 19 residues. Germline values: CDR1 SNHLY, CDR2 FYNNEI. Trimming at V came to 6 bases and at J to 0 bases, leaving 16 bases not matched to a gene. This CDR3 reads CASSASFTSGSASTDTQYF. The CDR3 coding sequence is TGTGCCAGCAGCGCGAGTTTTACTAGCGGGTCCGCTAGCACAGATACGCAGTATTTT.

V usage is TRBV5-4 and J usage is TRBJ2-6; D is undetermined. The V gene's germline CDR1 is SGHNT and CDR2 YYREEE (reference sequence). Trimming shortened V by 4 bases and J by 3 bases, and 17 bases separated the two germline ends. The CDR3 has 17 residues. This CDR3 is CASSPSVRVGGANVLTF. In DNA form, the CDR3 reads TGTGCCAGCAGCCCGTCGGTTAGGGTTGGTGGGGCCAACGTCCTGACTTTC. Looking up the rest from reference TRBV5-4 and TRBJ2-6 gives the full variable domain: ETGVTQSPTHLIKTRGQQVTLRCSSQSGHNTVSWYQQALGQGPQFIFQYYREEENGRGNFPPRFSGLQFPNYSSELNVNALELDDSALYLCASSPSVRVGGANVLTFGAGSRLTVL.

J is TRBJ2-4 and V is TRBV27, with D unclear. The V and J ends lost 4 bases and 1 base respectively, with 14 bases between them. Germline loops: CDR1 MNHEY, CDR2 SMNVEV (reference sequence). The CDR3 extends over 16 amino acids. CDR3 nucleotide sequence: TGTGCCAGCAGTTCACTCCGGGCCCTGGCCAAAAACATTCAGTACTTC. It is translated as CASSSLRALAKNIQYF.

As regards this clone: The junction and the germline gene differ at one end; a read error may be behind it. This same CDR3 is encoded by further DNA sequences in the sample. The gene calls are TRBV7-7 and TRBJ1-1; 9 bases are shared with TRBD1. The germline V gene has CDR1 SSHAT and CDR2 FNYEAQ (reference sequence). CDR3 size: 13 residues. In DNA form, the CDR3 reads TGTGCTAGCAGCCGGGACAGGGACACTGAAGCTTTCTTT. Its translation: CASSRDRDTEAFF.

The chain is built from TRBV5-1 and TRBJ1-4, with D tentatively TRBD1 (5 bases). Between the trimmed V and J ends, which lost 2 bases and 5 bases, there was a span of 10 bases. The CDR3 extends over 14 amino acids. Germline V gene data show CDR1 as SGHRS and CDR2 as YFSETQ. The CDR3 spells CASSFRRGNEKLFF. The CDR3, as DNA: TGCGCCAGCAGCTTTCGGCGGGGCAATGAAAAACTGTTTTTT.

This chain uses TRBV28 with TRBJ2-2, with TRBD2 matching 9 bases. CDR1 is MDHEN, CDR2 SYDVKM, per germline. The V segment lost 7 bases and the J segment 1 base; nucleotides outside the gene matches: 10. The CDR3 is 17 amino acids. CDR3 sequence: CASTTALTSGNTGELFF. CDR3 in DNA: TGTGCCAGCACCACCGCCCTGACTAGCGGGAACACCGGGGAGCTGTTTTTT.

The chain recombines TRBV11-3 with TRBJ2-3; D call uncertain. The CDR3 loop spans 12 amino acids. The germline V gene encodes CDR1 SGHNT and CDR2 YENEEA. Trimming cost V 3 bases and J 2 bases, with 3 bases left between them. The CDR3 DNA sequence: TGTGCCAGCAGCTTGCACACAGATACGCAGTATTTT. Amino acids: CASSLHTDTQYF.

The chain uses TRBV19 and TRBJ1-2; D possibly corresponds to TRBD1 (5 bases). The CDR3 contains 14 residues. Germline CDR1 and CDR2: LNHDA and SQIVND (reference sequence). The germline V and J ends were trimmed by 3 bases and 8 bases, with 16 bases remaining between them. CDR3 amino acids: CASSIGHLLGGYTF. CDR3 DNA sequence: TGTGCCAGTAGTATTGGACACCTGCTTGGAGGCTACACCTTC.

The chain couples TRBV9 to TRBJ2-7, with D perhaps TRBD2 (6 bases). CDR1 SGDLS and CDR2 YYNGEE come from the germline V gene. CDR3 size: 14 residues. The germline V and J ends were trimmed by 0 bases and 7 bases, with 14 bases remaining between them. CDR3 bases: TGTGCCAGCAGCGTAGCGGACTATTCGAGGGAGCAGTACTTC. Residues: CASSVADYSREQYF. The full variable domain, rest sourced from reference TRBV9 and TRBJ2-7, is DSGVTQTPKHLITATGQRVTLRCSPRSGDLSVYWYQQSLDQGLQFLIQYYNGEERAKGNILERFSAQQFPDLHSELNLSSLELGDSALYFCASSVADYSREQYFGPGTRLTVT.

The chain is built from TRBV19 and TRBJ2-2, with unresolved D. This CDR3 comprises 12 residues. The germline CDR1 and CDR2 sequences are LNHDA and SQIVND (reference sequence). Trimming took 3 bases from V and 9 from J, leaving 8 bases between them. CDR3: CASSIARRELFF. CDR3 in DNA: TGTGCCAGTAGTATTGCCCGCCGGGAGCTGTTTTTT.

Only a few counts were recorded for this clone. The chain has TRBV6-1 and TRBJ1-1, with 10 bases fitting TRBD1. CDR3 size: 15 residues. The V gene's germline CDR1 is MNHNS and CDR2 SASEGT. J lost 7 bases, V lost 1 base, and 6 bases had no gene match. The CDR3 loop reads CASSEEGQGYIEAFF. In nucleotides, the CDR3 is TGTGCCAGCAGTGAAGAGGGACAGGGGTACATTGAAGCTTTCTTT.

In this sample, this clone turned up a few times. V is TRBV5-4 and J is TRBJ2-7; 8 bases match TRBD1. The trim removed 3 bases at V and 4 bases at J, leaving 9 bases unmatched. The V gene's germline CDR1 is SGHNT and CDR2 YYREEE (reference sequence). This CDR3 contains 15 residues. The CDR3 coding sequence is TGTGCCAGCAGCTCCACCGACAGGGGTGGGTACGAGCAGTACTTC. Translated, it gives CASSSTDRGGYEQYF.

The chain is built from TRBV30 and TRBJ2-7; D is perhaps TRBD1 (6 bases). Looked up from germline, CDR1 is GTSNPN and CDR2 is SVGIG (reference sequence). The CDR3 loop spans 11 amino acids. Trimming pared 2 bases from V and 6 bases from J, leaving 8 bases between. In DNA form, the CDR3 reads TGTGCCTGGAGTCTCAGGGGCGAGCAGTACTTC. Encoded protein: CAWSLRGEQYF.

This clone was counted once. J is TRBJ1-4 and V is TRBV7-9; 8 bases align to TRBD1. J gave up 4 bases and V 5 bases, and 12 bases lay outside the gene matches. There are 17 residues in the CDR3. Germline CDR1 is SEHNR and CDR2 is FQNEAQ (reference sequence). The CDR3 region has the DNA TGTGCCAGCAGCCCCCAGACAGGGGTCGGCGGTAATGAAAAACTGTTTTTT. It codes for CASSPQTGVGGNEKLFF.

The chain combines TRBV6-5 with TRBJ2-1; no firm D call. Germline loops: CDR1 MNHEY, CDR2 SVGAGI. The CDR3 has 13 amino acids. V lost 0 bases to trimming and J lost 9 bases, with 9 bases between them. The CDR3 region is CASSYSPSTEQFF. The CDR3 DNA is TGTGCCAGCAGTTACTCGCCCAGCACTGAGCAGTTCTTC.

The chain employs TRBV28 and TRBJ2-2; TRBD2 matches at 10 bases. The CDR3 is made up of 14 amino acids. CDR1 MDHEN and CDR2 SYDVKM come from the germline V gene. Unmatched junction bases numbered 5, after V lost 6 bases and J lost 7 bases. DNA for the CDR3: TGTGCCAGCAGGGGGACTAGCGTGGGCGGGGAGCTGTTTTTT. It encodes CASRGTSVGGELFF.

This clone appeared once. The chain employs TRBV29-1 and TRBJ2-5, with 9 bases matching TRBD1. The length of the CDR3 is 16 residues. Germline V gene data show CDR1 as SQVTM and CDR2 as ANQGSEA. The V and J ends lost 4 bases and 4 bases, in that order; junction bases with no gene match: 13. CDR3 sequence reads: CSVAPGQGIGGETQYF. The CDR3 coding sequence is TGCAGCGTTGCCCCGGGACAGGGTATCGGAGGAGAGACCCAGTACTTC.

The chain employs TRBV29-1 and TRBJ2-7, with unresolved D. V lost 4 bases to trimming and J lost 1 base, with 5 bases between them. The CDR3 totals 11 residues. From germline, CDR1 is SQVTM and CDR2 ANQGSEA. The CDR3 DNA sequence: TGCAGCGTTGTTTGGTCCTACGAGCAGTACTTC. Protein sequence: CSVVWSYEQYF.

The chain recombines TRBV20-1 with TRBJ2-1, with D unresolved. Germline CDR1 and CDR2: DFQATT and SNEGSKA (reference sequence). Trimming cost V 6 bases and J 7 bases, with 10 bases left between them. The CDR3 covers 11 residues. CDR3 residues: CSAMGINEQFF. The CDR3 DNA sequence: TGCAGTGCCATGGGAATAAATGAGCAGTTCTTC.

Turning to this clone: Germline is not matched at one junction end, which may reflect a read error. The chain employs TRBV7-3 and TRBJ1-2, with D unclear. From germline, CDR1 is SGHTA and CDR2 FQGTGA. This CDR3 comprises 14 residues. The CDR3 bases are TGTGCCAGCAGCCCGCGGGGTGAGGACCTTGCTCCCGCCTTC. It encodes CASSPRGEDLAPAF.

This sequence joins TRBV7-2 and TRBJ2-1; 8 nucleotides agree with TRBD2. The germline gives CDR1 SGHTA, CDR2 FQGNSA. V lost 4 bases to trimming and J lost 6 bases; unmatched junction nucleotides: 8. This CDR3 is built from 15 residues. CDR3 nucleotide sequence: TGTGCCAGCAGCTATCTCAGCGGGAGTGCCAATGAGCAGTTCTTC. Translated, it gives CASSYLSGSANEQFF.

The genes are TRBV27 and TRBJ2-5, with a tentative D call TRBD1 (6 bases). The germline gives CDR1 MNHEY, CDR2 SMNVEV (reference sequence). The CDR3 is made up of 13 amino acids. V lost 8 bases and J 4 bases, leaving 14 bases between the germline ends. In DNA form, the CDR3 reads TGTGCCAGCGAGTTAGGGGGTAGAGAGACCCAGTACTTC. Residues: CASELGGRETQYF.